This T cell receptor beta chain was profiled in a study of Ad26.COV2.S vaccination and SARS-CoV-2 variants. The V and J ends lost 6 bases and 9 bases respectively, with 15 bases between them. This CDR3 contains 14 residues. Germline V CDR1 and CDR2: MNHEY, SVGAGI. The table came from immunoSEQ multiplex PCR; TCRdb's copy has only in-frame clones and leaves some out. The sample has over 400,000 clones, approximately 89% seen once. The treatment: around 19 received Ad26.COV2.S at low or high dose, single or two shots; a few received placebo; per-sample allocation not given. Repertoires come from day 63 after the first vaccine or placebo injection.

Specimen: peripheral blood, collected in a trial of Ad26.COV2.S vaccine versus placebo. This receptor was obtained from a person between 18 and 59 years old who received the Ad26.COV2.S COVID-19 vaccine or a placebo. The J gene is TRBJ1-6, the V gene TRBV6-5, with a weak D call TRBD1 (6 bases). CDR3 bases: TGTGCCAGCAGGAAGGACAGCGATGGTTCACCCCTCCACTTT. Translated, it gives CASRKDSDGSPLHF.